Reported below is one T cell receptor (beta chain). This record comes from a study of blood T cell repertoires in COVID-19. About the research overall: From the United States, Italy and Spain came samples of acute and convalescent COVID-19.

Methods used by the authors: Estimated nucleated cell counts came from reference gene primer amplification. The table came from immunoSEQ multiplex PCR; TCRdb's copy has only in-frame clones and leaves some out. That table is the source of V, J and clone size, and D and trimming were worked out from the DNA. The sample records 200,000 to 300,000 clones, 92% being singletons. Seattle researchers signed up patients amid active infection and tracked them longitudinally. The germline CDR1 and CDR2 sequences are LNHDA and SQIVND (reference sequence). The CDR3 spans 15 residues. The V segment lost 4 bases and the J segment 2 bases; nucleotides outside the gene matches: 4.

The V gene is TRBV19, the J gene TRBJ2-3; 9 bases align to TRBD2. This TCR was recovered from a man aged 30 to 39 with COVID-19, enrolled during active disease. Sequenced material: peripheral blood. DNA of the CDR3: TGTGCCAGTAGTACTAGCGGGGTAGACACAGATACGCAGTATTTT. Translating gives CASSTSGVDTDTQYF. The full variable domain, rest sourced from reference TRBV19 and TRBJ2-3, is DGGITQSPKYLFRKEGQNVTLSCEQNLNHDAMYWYRQDPGQGLRLIYYSQIVNDFQKGDIAEGYSVSREKKESFPLTVTSAQKNPTAFYLCASSTSGVDTDTQYFGPGTRLTVL.